The 23 T cell receptor beta chains listed next were all sequenced from one sample in a study of T cells in Graves' hyperthyroidism and ophthalmopathy. The source material, RNA transcripts, was used to amplify TCR beta CDR3 regions. Researchers ran a first-round RT-PCR on the TCR CDR3 using the HTBI primer set. MiXCR was run by TCRdb on the multiplex PCR reads, yielding one entry per CDR3 protein. The sample includes about 360,000 distinct CDR3 sequences, about 13% of them seen just once. Sequenced input: blood. Receptor source: a woman younger than 30 with Graves' hyperthyroidism.

The chain links TRBV18 to TRBJ2-3, with 8 bases identical to TRBD2. Germline CDR1 KGHSH, CDR2 LQKENI. The junction had 10 bases not matched to a gene; V was cut back by 1 base and J by 7 bases. This CDR3 comprises 16 residues. In DNA, the CDR3 is TGTGCCAGCTCACCACTTTCCCCGGGGGGGCCGCATACGCAGTATTTT. It translates to CASSPLSPGGPHTQYF.

Many counts were recorded for this clonotype. The chain couples TRBV10-3 to TRBJ2-4; 8 bases map to TRBD2. Per the germline V gene, CDR1 is ENHRY and CDR2 is SYGVKD. The CDR3 has 17 amino acids. J gave up 0 bases and V 0 bases, and 4 bases lay outside the gene matches. The CDR3 DNA reads as TGTGCCATCAGTGAGTCGGCTAGCGGGTCAGCCAAAAACATTCAGTACTTC. Encoded protein: CAISESASGSAKNIQYF.

This clonotype was detected many times. V gene TRBV11-2 combines with J gene TRBJ2-7; D call uncertain. Germline CDR1 and CDR2: SGHAT and FQNNGV. There are 12 residues in the CDR3. V dropped 5 bases and J dropped 4 bases, with 9 bases sitting between them. The CDR3 region is CASSHMGYEQYF. The DNA for the CDR3 is TGTGCCAGCAGCCATATGGGTTACGAGCAGTACTTC.

There are many counts of this clonotype. The chain joins TRBV20-1 to TRBJ1-5, with 8 bases lining up with TRBD1. Germline loops: CDR1 DFQATT, CDR2 SNEGSKA (reference sequence). The junction had 4 bases not matched to a gene; V was cut back by 3 bases and J by 6 bases. The CDR3 covers 13 residues. This CDR3 is CSARRTGTQPQHF. The CDR3 DNA is TGCAGTGCTAGGCGGACAGGGACTCAGCCCCAGCATTTT.

This clonotype was seen repeatedly, ten times or more. The chain is built from TRBV2 and TRBJ2-3, with D uncertain. This CDR3 contains 11 residues. From germline, CDR1 is SNHLY and CDR2 FYNNEI. Trimming cost V 9 bases and J 11 bases, with 15 bases left between them. The DNA for the CDR3 is TGTGCCAGATCGACTGGCTCGGAGCAGTATTTT. Its protein product is CARSTGSEQYF.

The V gene is TRBV5-1, the J gene TRBJ1-1, with D unclear. The CDR3 extends over 13 amino acids. V was clipped by 5 bases and J by 1 base, with 9 bases between them. Germline CDR1 reads SGHRS; CDR2 reads YFSETQ. CDR3 DNA: TGCGCCAGCAGATTTGGAGGGAACACTGAAGCTTTCTTT. Amino acids: CASRFGGNTEAFF.

V is TRBV11-1 and J is TRBJ2-3, with D unresolved. CDR1 is SGHAT, CDR2 FQDESV, per germline (reference sequence). The CDR3 runs to 15 residues. The V and J ends lost 1 base and 1 base respectively, with 9 bases between them. The CDR3 region has the DNA TGTGCCAGCAGCTTAGATTATCGGGGCACAGATACGCAGTATTTT. Protein product: CASSLDYRGTDTQYF.

This clonotype was detected ten times or more. The rearrangement links TRBV11-2 to TRBJ2-3; possible D gene TRBD2, 5 bases. CDR1 and CDR2 from the germline V gene are SGHAT and FQNNGV. V was pared by 0 bases and J by 0 bases, with 10 bases between. This CDR3 comprises 16 residues. The CDR3 coding sequence is TGTGCCAGCAGCTTAGATTATCCGGGGAGCACAGATACGCAGTATTTT. It specifies CASSLDYPGSTDTQYF.

This clonotype was observed at least ten times. The rearrangement joins TRBV6-1 to TRBJ1-5; TRBD1 aligns across 8 bases. The CDR3 is 15 amino acids. V was clipped by 8 bases and J by 4 bases; unmatched bases: 10. The germline V gene has CDR1 MNHNS and CDR2 SASEGT. The CDR3 DNA is TGTGCCAGCTCCCACAAGACAGGGGATAATCAGCCCCAGCATTTT. Translation: CASSHKTGDNQPQHF.

This clonotype was seen a few times. V is TRBV19 and J is TRBJ2-7, with a weak D call TRBD2 (7 bases). V shed 6 bases and J shed 1 base, with 16 bases lying between them. Per germline, CDR1 LNHDA and CDR2 SQIVND (reference sequence). The CDR3 consists of 15 residues. The CDR3 bases are TGTGCCAGTAGGAGGGGGGACGGGAGGTCCTACGAGCAGTACTTC. Amino acid sequence: CASRRGDGRSYEQYF.

This clonotype was seen repeatedly, ten times or more. The V and J genes are TRBV28 and TRBJ2-2; 9 bases are a match to TRBD1. Per the germline V gene, CDR1 is MDHEN and CDR2 is SYDVKM. This CDR3 is built from 14 residues. V dropped 6 bases and J dropped 1; count of bases not matched to a gene: 0. The CDR3 DNA is TGTGCCAGCAGGACAGGGGGGAACACCGGGGAGCTGTTTTTT. Its translation: CASRTGGNTGELFF.

Many counts were recorded for this clonotype. The chain recombines TRBV19 with TRBJ1-1; no clear D. V was clipped by 6 bases and J by 5 bases, with 16 bases between them. Germline V lookup: CDR1 LNHDA, CDR2 SQIVND (reference sequence). The CDR3 is 14 amino acids. Here the CDR3 reads CASSYDTRGTEAFF. The CDR3 region has the DNA TGTGCCAGTAGCTACGATACACGTGGGACTGAAGCTTTCTTT.

This clonotype was counted at least ten times. This sequence joins TRBV28 and TRBJ2-7; D uncertain. Germline V CDR1 and CDR2: MDHEN, SYDVKM. This CDR3 spans 14 amino acids. The V gene lost 9 bases and the J gene lost 7 bases, with 22 bases spanning the gap. The CDR3 DNA reads as TGTGCCAGTGACGGTGGGCCCTCCAGTAGGGAGCAGTACTTC. It is translated as CASDGGPSSREQYF.

This clonotype occurred many times. The chain joins TRBV6-1 to TRBJ2-1, with 8 bases lining up with TRBD2. The V gene end was trimmed by 6 bases and the J gene end by 2 bases; junction bases not matched to a gene: 12. The CDR3 is 17 residues long. CDR1 is MNHNS and CDR2 is SASEGT in the germline V gene. The CDR3 DNA is TGTGCCAGCAGCCCGCAGGGAGCGGGGGTAACCTACAATGAGCAGTTCTTC. Translation gives CASSPQGAGVTYNEQFF.

This clonotype was detected a few times. The chain links TRBV7-2 to TRBJ1-4; D is uncertain. CDR3 size: 15 residues. V shed 4 bases and J shed 0 bases, with 9 bases lying between them. Germline lookup yields CDR1 SGHTA and CDR2 FQGNSA. CDR3 in DNA: TGTGCCAGCAGCTCACTTCCTACAACTAATGAAAAACTGTTTTTT. Its protein is CASSSLPTTNEKLFF.

In this sample, this clonotype turned up many times. The V gene is TRBV20-1, the J gene TRBJ2-7; a weak D match, TRBD1 (5 bases). With 3 bases removed from V and 0 bases from J, the gap between germline ends came to 9 bases. Looked up from germline, CDR1 is DFQATT and CDR2 is SNEGSKA (reference sequence). This CDR3 is built from 13 residues. The CDR3 region is CSASMGPSYEQYF. CDR3 DNA: TGCAGTGCTAGTATGGGGCCCTCCTACGAGCAGTACTTC.

This clonotype has ten or more counts. The chain combines TRBV19 with TRBJ1-2, with D possibly being TRBD1 (5 bases). The length of the CDR3 is 12 residues. V gave up 6 bases and J gave up 8 bases, with 13 bases separating them. Germline CDR1 is LNHDA and CDR2 is SQIVND (reference sequence). The CDR3 here is CASSPGTVGYTF. The CDR3 bases are TGTGCCAGTAGCCCCGGGACGGTCGGCTACACCTTC. The variable domain in full, completed from reference TRBV19 and TRBJ1-2, reads DGGITQSPKYLFRKEGQNVTLSCEQNLNHDAMYWYRQDPGQGLRLIYYSQIVNDFQKGDIAEGYSVSREKKESFPLTVTSAQKNPTAFYLCASSPGTVGYTFGSGTRLTVV.

This clonotype has a count of ten or more. This rearrangement joins TRBV6-1 to TRBJ1-4; no clear D. V gave up 5 bases and J gave up 8 bases, with 12 bases separating them. CDR1 is MNHNS and CDR2 is SASEGT in the germline V gene. This CDR3 is built from 13 residues. CDR3: CASSHGRDEKLFF. As DNA, the CDR3 is TGTGCCAGCAGTCACGGACGAGACGAAAAACTGTTTTTT.

The genes are TRBV20-1 and TRBJ2-5, with a possible D match to TRBD1 (5 bases). V lost 6 bases, J lost 2 bases, and 19 bases lay in between. Looked up from germline, CDR1 is DFQATT and CDR2 is SNEGSKA (reference sequence). CDR3 length equals 15 residues. CDR3 DNA sequence: TGCAGTGCCAGGAGCTTGTGGGGCTTTCAAGAGACCCAGTACTTC. Translation gives CSARSLWGFQETQYF.

The chain is built from TRBV11-2 and TRBJ2-5, with D perhaps TRBD2 (6 bases). This CDR3 spans 14 amino acids. V lost 1 base, J lost 5 bases, and 11 bases lay in between. Germline CDR1 reads SGHAT; CDR2 reads FQNNGV. The CDR3 coding sequence is TGTGCCAGCAGCTTAGGACTAGTCGTGGAGACCCAGTACTTC. Amino acids: CASSLGLVVETQYF. Variable domain in full (rest from reference TRBV11-2 and TRBJ2-5): EAGVAQSPRYKIIEKRQSVAFWCNPISGHATLYWYQQILGQGPKLLIQFQNNGVVDDSQLPKDRFSAERLKGVDSTLKIQPAKLEDSAVYLCASSLGLVVETQYFGPGTRLLVL.

This clonotype was recorded at least ten times. The chain has TRBV6-1 and TRBJ2-7; 11 bases agree with TRBD2. Germline CDR1 is MNHNS and CDR2 is SASEGT. The CDR3 runs to 18 residues. Unmatched junction bases numbered 11, after V lost 4 bases and J lost 0 bases. CDR3 residues: CASSAHGGLAGGSYEQYF. The CDR3 region has the DNA TGTGCCAGCAGTGCGCATGGAGGCCTAGCGGGGGGCTCCTACGAGCAGTACTTC.

This clonotype was counted ten times or more. The V call is TRBV20-1, the J call TRBJ2-3; no reliable D call. The CDR3 has 17 residues. Germline CDR1 is DFQATT and CDR2 is SNEGSKA (reference sequence). Trimming pared 4 bases from V and 2 bases from J, leaving 22 bases between. CDR3: CSAKEVWNNPFTDTQYF. The CDR3 DNA reads as TGCAGTGCTAAAGAGGTGTGGAACAACCCCTTCACAGATACGCAGTATTTT.

This clonotype appeared many times. The chain couples TRBV11-2 to TRBJ2-5, with D possibly being TRBD1 (5 bases). This CDR3 is built from 15 residues. Deletions cut 3 bases from V and 2 bases from J, with 13 bases between. Germline lookup yields CDR1 SGHAT and CDR2 FQNNGV. The CDR3 region has the DNA TGTGCCAGCAGCTTTGGGGCCGGCAGACAAGAGACCCAGTACTTC. It translates to CASSFGAGRQETQYF.